In this sample, the clone carrying this T cell receptor (beta chain) turned up a few times. Its specificity is not known. These data originate in a study of T cell responses to AZD1222 COVID-19 vaccine. Using immunoSEQ multiplex PCR, the repertoire was profiled, and TCRdb retains in-frame clones only, with some absent. The data contain under 95,000 clones, approximately 88% of them singletons. The study's findings and limits: Repertoire sampling occurred only after the peak T cell response. The study identified only 6 or 7 AZD1222 recipients as seropositive at baseline. Increased Spike-specific TCR breadth and depth were observed after two AZD1222 doses.

Second-dose groups at about 4 or about 12 weeks were pooled. Germline V gene lookup returns CDR1 MDHEN and CDR2 SYDVKM. This CDR3 is 12 amino acids long. J gave up 10 bases and V 6 bases, and 8 bases lay outside the gene matches. The TCR sequence derives from an adult who received the AZD1222 COVID-19 vaccine. The chain combines TRBV28 with TRBJ1-1; 7 nucleotides align to TRBD1. The sequencing here drew on peripheral blood, taken 28 days after the second AZD1222 dose. The CDR3 loop reads CASSPRQGRAFF. CDR3 DNA sequence: TGTGCCAGCAGCCCGAGACAGGGAAGAGCTTTCTTT. Full variable domain (rest looked up from reference TRBV28 and TRBJ1-1): DVKVTQSSRYLVKRTGEKVFLECVQDMDHENMFWYRQDPGLGLRLIYFSYDVKMKEKGDIPEGYSVSREKKERFSLILESASTNQTSMYLCASSPRQGRAFFGQGTRLTVV.